The 32 T cell receptor beta chains reported below all come from one sample, sequenced in a study of prognosis after radiotherapy for stage I lung cancer. Amplicons of TCR beta CDR3 were generated from genomic DNA by two-round multiplex PCR. The first round of PCR was done with primers that matched each TRBV and TRBJ gene. TCRdb passed the multiplex PCR reads through MiXCR, listing each CDR3 protein once. The table lists 45,000 to 70,000 distinct CDR3 sequences, about a quarter of them singletons, with roughly 7.5% in the top ten. Material: PBMCs, obtained before or after stereotactic body radiation therapy (not recorded which). These TCRs come from a donor of 50 years or more with non-small cell lung cancer.

This clonotype appeared a few times. The rearrangement joins TRBV7-2 to TRBJ1-3; D is possibly TRBD1 (6 bases). Trimming pared 3 bases from V and 0 bases from J, leaving 9 bases between. The CDR3 sequence is 15 residues long. CDR1 and CDR2 (germline): SGHTA, FQGNSA. The CDR3 DNA follows: TGTACCAGCAGCTTCACAGGGTACTCTGGAAACACCATATATTTT. Amino acid sequence: CTSSFTGYSGNTIYF.

This clonotype was counted ten times or more. The chain recombines TRBV12-3 or TRBV12-4 with TRBJ1-4, with unresolved D. The V gene lost 2 bases and the J gene lost 3 bases, with 7 bases spanning the gap. CDR3 length equals 14 residues. CDR3 coding DNA: TGTGCCAGCAGTTTAAGGGCCTCTAATGAAAAACTGTTTTTT. Protein product: CASSLRASNEKLFF.

This clonotype appeared many times. V usage is TRBV2 and J usage is TRBJ1-2, with TRBD1 identical over 9 bases. Per the germline V gene, CDR1 is SNHLY and CDR2 is FYNNEI. The trim removed 4 bases at V and 5 bases at J, leaving 5 bases unmatched. The CDR3 runs to 14 residues. The CDR3 loop is CASSVDRGRYGYTF. Here the CDR3 DNA reads TGTGCCAGCAGTGTGGACAGGGGTCGATATGGCTACACCTTC.

This clonotype was seen ten or more times. The conserved final phenylalanine or tryptophan is absent from the CDR3, which likely points to a read error. V gene TRBV6-1 combines with J gene TRBJ1-1; no firm D call. The germline V gene encodes CDR1 MNHNS and CDR2 SASEGT. The CDR3 contains 11 residues. Deletions cut 4 bases from V and 10 bases from J, with 10 bases between. CDR3 loop: CASSGRDLAFL. The CDR3 DNA sequence: TGTGCCAGCAGTGGCCGAGACCTAGCTTTCCTT.

Points on this clonotype: One junction end does not reproduce the germline sequence, and a read error may be involved. The J gene is TRBJ2-7, the V gene TRBV6-1; D remains ambiguous. The germline V gene encodes CDR1 MNHNS and CDR2 SASEGT. The CDR3 spans 15 residues. The CDR3 nucleotides read TGTGCCAGCAGTCGCATTCCTGGGCAGAACTACGTGCAGTACTTC. Translating gives CASSRIPGQNYVQYF.

In this sample, this clonotype turned up many times. The genes are TRBV7-2 and TRBJ2-2, with a weak D call TRBD1 (5 bases). The germline V and J ends were trimmed by 1 base and 6 bases, with 9 bases remaining between them. CDR1 SGHTA and CDR2 FQGNSA come from the germline V gene. This CDR3 has 14 amino acids. CDR3 DNA sequence: TGTGCCAGCAGCTTAGTAGGGGTGGCCGGGGAGCTGTTTTTT. Its protein is CASSLVGVAGELFF.

This clonotype was seen repeatedly, ten times or more. The chain joins TRBV3-1 to TRBJ1-2; 7 bases fit TRBD1. The germline gives CDR1 LGHDT, CDR2 YNNKEL (reference sequence). Losses at the gene ends were 4 bases for V and 7 bases for J; bases not matched to a gene: 12. The CDR3 is 15 amino acids. This CDR3 reads CASSPGDRWSGGYTF. CDR3 DNA: TGTGCCAGCAGCCCTGGGGACAGATGGAGCGGTGGCTACACCTTC. The variable domain in full, with the rest retrieved from reference TRBV3-1 and TRBJ1-2, is DTAVSQTPKYLVTQMGNDKSIKCEQNLGHDTMYWYKQDSKKFLKIMFSYNNKELIINETVPNRFSPKSPDKAHLNLHINSLELGDSAVYFCASSPGDRWSGGYTFGSGTRLTVV.

With regard to this clonotype: A far larger clone is off by one base, so a read error is likely. The V and J genes are TRBV6-8 and TRBJ1-2; D call uncertain. The germline V and J ends were trimmed by 2 bases and 3 bases, with 7 bases remaining between them. CDR1 and CDR2 (germline): MNHGY, SAAAGT. The CDR3 loop spans 13 amino acids. This CDR3 is CASSYRADYGYTF. CDR3 nucleotides: TGTGCCAGCAGTTACCGGGCAGACTATGGCTACACCTTC.

This clonotype was counted ten times or more. The genes are TRBV29-1 and TRBJ1-3; no firm D call. V lost 7 bases and J lost 2, with 6 bases in between. CDR3 size: 11 residues. CDR1 is SQVTM, CDR2 ANQGSEA, per germline. The CDR3 region has the DNA TGCAGCGGGGAGGCTGGAAACACCATATATTTT. Its protein product is CSGEAGNTIYF.

This clonotype was seen a single time. Given a far larger clone just one base away, this is likely a sequencing read error. CDR3: CDSSPQGGNQPQHF. CDR3 in DNA: TGTGACAGCAGTCCGCAGGGAGGCAATCAGCCCCAGCATTTT. The J gene is TRBJ1-5, the V gene TRBV6-1, with a possible D match to TRBD1 (5 bases). Germline V gene lookup returns CDR1 MNHNS and CDR2 SASEGT. The CDR3 totals 14 residues.

This clonotype was counted ten times or more. The chain couples TRBV7-9 to TRBJ2-5; D is possibly TRBD2 (6 bases). The CDR3 spans 15 residues. V lost 0 bases to trimming and J lost 4 bases, with 12 bases between them. The germline V gene has CDR1 SEHNR and CDR2 FQNEAQ (reference sequence). The CDR3 loop is CASSLASGDRETQYF. The CDR3 coding sequence is TGTGCCAGCAGCTTAGCGTCGGGGGACCGAGAGACCCAGTACTTC.

Many counts were recorded for this clonotype. The V and J genes are TRBV7-2 and TRBJ2-1; 12 nucleotides match TRBD2. The CDR3 contains 14 residues. Germline-derived CDR1 and CDR2 are SGHTA and FQGNSA. Trimming cost V 6 bases and J 6 bases; bases outside gene matches: 3. CDR3 bases: TGTGCCAGCAGGTCTAGCGGGGGGGCCAATGAGCAGTTCTTC. This translates into CASRSSGGANEQFF.

This clonotype was seen repeatedly, ten times or more. The chain couples TRBV6-5 to TRBJ1-1; D is possibly TRBD1 (6 bases). Trimming shortened V by 2 bases and J by 0 bases, and 10 bases separated the two germline ends. Germline V gene sequence: CDR1 MNHEY, CDR2 SVGAGI. The CDR3 sequence is 15 residues long. CDR3 DNA sequence: TGTGCCAGCAGTTACCCGGGGGCTTTGAACACTGAAGCTTTCTTT. Translated, it gives CASSYPGALNTEAFF.

This clonotype was counted ten times or more. This chain uses TRBV7-2 with TRBJ2-5, with 9 bases identical to TRBD2. Germline loops: CDR1 SGHTA, CDR2 FQGNSA. CDR3 size: 15 residues. The V and J ends lost 8 bases and 2 bases, in that order; junction bases with no gene match: 9. CDR3 bases: TGTGCCAGCGACTTAGCGGGGGAACCACAAGAGACCCAGTACTTC. This sequence encodes CASDLAGEPQETQYF.

This clonotype showed up many times. This may be a read error: a much more frequent sequence differs by one nucleotide. This chain uses TRBV6-2 or TRBV6-3 with TRBJ1-6; a weak D match, TRBD1 (6 bases). Germline V gives CDR1 MNHEY, CDR2 SVGEGT. The CDR3 runs to 15 residues. CDR3 DNA: TGTGCAAGCAAGGGAGGGGGTAAGCGCAGTTCACCCCCCCACTTT. It is translated as CASKGGGKRSSPPHF.

There are many counts of this clonotype. The chain couples TRBV25-1 to TRBJ1-3; D is unclear. V lost 6 bases, J lost 3 bases, and 6 bases lay in between. Germline values: CDR1 MGHDK, CDR2 SYGVNS. The CDR3 runs to 12 residues. CDR3 in DNA: TGTGCCAGCAGGGACCTTGGAAACACCATATATTTT. Translation gives CASRDLGNTIYF.

Ten or more counts support this clonotype. The junction and the germline gene differ at one end; a read error may be behind it. CDR3 region: CAGSYSGGGMKNTEAFF. The CDR3, as DNA: TGTGCCGGCAGTTACTCCGGGGGAGGAATGAAGAACACTGAAGCTTTCTTT. The chain recombines TRBV6-2 or TRBV6-3 with TRBJ1-1, with D perhaps matching TRBD1 (5 bases). CDR3 length: 17 amino acids. Germline CDR1 reads MNHEY; CDR2 reads SVGEGT.

This clonotype was recorded at least ten times. This chain uses TRBV4-1 with TRBJ1-2, with D possibly being TRBD1 (5 bases). The CDR3 sequence is 13 residues long. CDR1 MGHRA and CDR2 YSYEKL come from the germline V gene. Trimming removed 2 bases from V and 8 bases from J, with 12 bases in between. The CDR3 DNA reads TGCGCCAGCAGCCAACAGGGATTTGGCGGCTACACCTTC. Translating gives CASSQQGFGGYTF.

There are many counts of this clonotype. The genes are TRBV4-2 and TRBJ2-3; 7 nucleotides match TRBD1. The germline V gene has CDR1 LGHNA and CDR2 YNFKEQ. The CDR3 is 17 residues long. J gave up 2 bases and V 2 bases, and 10 bases lay outside the gene matches. The CDR3 loop is CASSQQARTGHTDTQYF. CDR3 bases: TGTGCCAGCAGCCAACAAGCCAGGACAGGCCACACAGATACGCAGTATTTT.

This clonotype was seen repeatedly, ten times or more. V gene TRBV7-9 combines with J gene TRBJ1-5; 7 positions match TRBD1. V lost 5 bases and J lost 6; bases outside the gene matches: 10. Germline CDR1 is SEHNR and CDR2 is FQNEAQ (reference sequence). The CDR3 totals 15 residues. The CDR3 is CASSPAAGGSQPQHF. For the CDR3, the DNA is TGTGCCAGCAGCCCGGCAGCAGGGGGTAGTCAGCCCCAGCATTTT.

This clonotype was detected once. At one boundary the junction diverges from the germline segment, which might be a read error. The V call is TRBV6-1, the J call TRBJ1-5; tentatively, D is TRBD1 (6 bases). The CDR3 extends over 13 amino acids. Germline V gene data show CDR1 as MNHNS and CDR2 as SASEGT. The CDR3 DNA sequence: TGCGCCAGAAGGGGGAATAAAGCTCAGCCCCAGCATTTT. Amino acids: CARRGNKAQPQHF.

The chain is built from TRBV15 and TRBJ2-5; D ambiguous. CDR3 length: 16 residues. V lost 5 bases to trimming and J lost 4 bases, with 20 bases between them. From germline, CDR1 is LNHNV and CDR2 YYDKDF (reference sequence). The CDR3 region is CATSLRGSGLVETQYF. CDR3 bases: TGTGCCACCAGCCTTAGAGGTAGTGGGTTGGTAGAGACCCAGTACTTC.

This clonotype showed up just once. A read error may account for a junction end that differs from germline. The chain is built from TRBV7-8 and TRBJ1-5, with a weak D call TRBD1 (5 bases). The germline CDR1 and CDR2 sequences are SGHVS and FQNEAQ. The CDR3 runs to 16 residues. DNA of the CDR3: TGTACCAGCAGTGCGCCTGGACACATGGGCAATCAGCCCCAGCATTTT. As protein: CTSSAPGHMGNQPQHF.

This clonotype was observed many times. The DNA of the CDR3 is TGTGCCAGCAGTGATCATGAGACTAGCGGGGGAGAGACCCAGTACTTC. Translated, it gives CASSDHETSGGETQYF. This chain connects TRBV2 to TRBJ2-5, with 12 bases matching TRBD2. V lost 3 bases and J lost 4; bases outside the gene matches: 6. The CDR3 runs to 16 residues. In germline, CDR1 is SNHLY, CDR2 FYNNEI.

This clonotype has ten or more counts. The rearrangement uses TRBV20-1 and TRBJ2-5; 7 bases fit TRBD2. The J segment lost 1 base and the V segment lost 5 bases, leaving 7 bases of the junction unmatched. Germline CDR1 DFQATT, CDR2 SNEGSKA (reference sequence). The CDR3 loop spans 14 amino acids. The CDR3 here is CSADKGTTQETQYF. DNA for the CDR3: TGCAGTGCTGATAAGGGGACTACCCAAGAGACCCAGTACTTC.

This clonotype was detected ten times or more. The chain uses TRBV3-1 and TRBJ2-2; perhaps TRBD1 as D (6 bases). Germline values: CDR1 LGHDT, CDR2 YNNKEL (reference sequence). The CDR3 has 15 amino acids. V was shortened by 0 bases and J by 7 bases, with 12 bases between the two germline ends. DNA for the CDR3: TGTGCCAGCAGCCAAGATACAGGGATGGGCGGGGAGCTGTTTTTT. Its translation: CASSQDTGMGGELFF.

Concerning this clonotype itself: A much more abundant neighbour one base away suggests this may be a read error. The V and J genes are TRBV6-2 or TRBV6-3 and TRBJ1-5, with D maybe TRBD1 (5 bases). In germline, CDR1 is MNHEY, CDR2 SVGEGT. With 5 bases removed from V and 4 bases from J, the gap between germline ends came to 15 bases. CDR3 length equals 15 residues. CDR3 sequence (DNA): TGTGCCAGCAGTGGTTCCCCGACAGTGAATCAGCCCCAGCATTTT. Protein sequence: CASSGSPTVNQPQHF.

This clonotype was recorded at least ten times. The chain has TRBV11-2 and TRBJ2-1; 8 nucleotides align to TRBD1. From germline, CDR1 is SGHAT and CDR2 FQNNGV. The J segment lost 8 bases and the V segment lost 5 bases, leaving 5 bases of the junction unmatched. The CDR3 has 13 residues. Here the CDR3 DNA reads TGTGCCAGCAGCCGAGACAGGGGCCATGAGCAGTTCTTC. Translated, it gives CASSRDRGHEQFF. Drawing the rest from reference TRBV11-2 and TRBJ2-1, the complete variable domain is EAGVAQSPRYKIIEKRQSVAFWCNPISGHATLYWYQQILGQGPKLLIQFQNNGVVDDSQLPKDRFSAERLKGVDSTLKIQPAKLEDSAVYLCASSRDRGHEQFFGPGTRLTVL.

This clonotype has a count of ten or more. The chain is built from TRBV10-2 and TRBJ2-2; a possible D gene is TRBD1 (6 bases). V lost 7 bases to trimming and J lost 6 bases, with 12 bases between them. The CDR3 consists of 13 residues. CDR1 is WSHSY, CDR2 SAAADI, per germline. The CDR3 spells CASTQGPPGELFF. The CDR3 bases are TGCGCCAGCACACAGGGACCTCCCGGGGAGCTGTTTTTT.

On this clonotype itself: One base away lies a much larger clone, so this may be a sequencing read error. The CDR3 region has the DNA TGCAGTGCCTCCGTGTCGGGGAGGACCCAGTACTTC. This gives the protein CSASVSGRTQYF. The genes are TRBV20-1 and TRBJ2-5; D is perhaps TRBD2 (5 bases). V was cut by 6 bases and J by 7 bases, with 15 bases left in between. Germline CDR1 and CDR2: DFQATT and SNEGSKA (reference sequence). This CDR3 has 12 amino acids.

In the case of this clonotype: At one boundary the junction diverges from the germline segment, which might be a read error. The gene calls are TRBV6-2 or TRBV6-3 and TRBJ1-2, with 9 nucleotides matching TRBD1. Germline V gene data show CDR1 as MNHEY and CDR2 as SVGEGT. The CDR3 has 14 residues. The CDR3 sequence is CASSGTGTNYGYTF. The CDR3 DNA follows: TGTGCCAGCAGTGGGACAGGGACTAACTATGGCTACACATTC.

The chain has TRBV18 and TRBJ2-3, with 7 positions matching TRBD1. J gave up 0 bases and V 4 bases, and 4 bases lay outside the gene matches. CDR1 and CDR2 (germline): KGHSH, LQKENI. This CDR3 is built from 15 residues. The CDR3 sequence is CASSRDRVSTDTQYF. The CDR3 region has the DNA TGTGCCAGCTCACGGGACAGAGTTAGCACAGATACGCAGTATTTT.